A single sample gave rise to the 30 T cell receptor beta chains below, sequenced in a study of T cell repertoires in cytomegalovirus infection. No antigen has been assigned to these receptors. TCRdb re-analysed the reads in MiXCR, keeping a single row per CDR3 protein. The data hold 830,000 or so distinct CDR3 sequences, with about 30% observed a single time. Sequencing was performed on cultured CD8+ T cells from PBMCs, taken from culture after CMV antigen stimulation. All receptors derive from a human donor in good health (CMV status not recorded). Some clones in this sample may be carry-over from other donors' samples.

This clonotype was found a few times. The chain joins TRBV20-1 to TRBJ2-7; D gene unclear. The V end lost 0 bases, the J end lost 2 bases, and 14 bases lay between the germline ends. The CDR3 extends over 15 amino acids. Germline values: CDR1 DFQATT, CDR2 SNEGSKA (reference sequence). In DNA, the CDR3 is TGCAGTGCTAGAGAGTCGACAAGGTCCCCCTACGAGCAGTACTTC. Translating it yields CSARESTRSPYEQYF.

The table lists this clonotype with a few counts. V is TRBV12-3 or TRBV12-4 and J is TRBJ2-7, with no clear D. V lost 2 bases, J lost 3 bases, and 5 bases lay in between. This CDR3 spans 12 amino acids. CDR3 bases: TGTGCCAGCAGTTTATCGATCTACGAGCAGTACTTC. Its translation is CASSLSIYEQYF.

The genes are TRBV4-3 and TRBJ1-6; 7 bases are a match to TRBD1. This CDR3 has 17 residues. V lost 3 bases, J lost 10 bases, and 15 bases stayed unmatched. Germline V lookup: CDR1 LGHNA, CDR2 YSLEER. The CDR3: CASSQFPTGSSGSPLHF. CDR3 nucleotide sequence: TGCGCCAGCAGCCAGTTCCCGACAGGGTCTAGCGGGTCACCCCTCCACTTT.

This chain joins TRBV7-9 and TRBJ1-1; no clear D. The CDR3 extends over 15 amino acids. Per the germline V gene, CDR1 is SEHNR and CDR2 is FQNEAQ (reference sequence). Trimming removed 4 bases at V and 11 bases at J, with 23 bases between. CDR3 DNA sequence: TGTGCCAGCAGCTCACTAACTTACAGTGTCTGGGTGGCTTTCTTT. Protein: CASSSLTYSVWVAFF.

This clonotype was seen only a few times. The V and J genes are TRBV4-1 and TRBJ2-5; possibly TRBD1 for D (6 bases). Trimming removed 3 bases at V and 1 base at J, with 21 bases between. The CDR3 loop spans 18 amino acids. Germline V gene data show CDR1 as MGHRA and CDR2 as YSYEKL. This CDR3 reads CASSHREVAGVLQETQYF. CDR3 in DNA: TGCGCCAGCAGCCATAGAGAAGTCGCAGGGGTCCTCCAAGAGACCCAGTACTTC.

As to this clonotype: A much bigger clone sits one base away, suggesting this may be a read error. Without the conserved terminal phenylalanine or tryptophan, this CDR3 likely stems from a read error. The genes are TRBV7-8 and TRBJ2-1; 10 bases are a match to TRBD1. CDR3 size: 14 residues. The germline V gene has CDR1 SGHVS and CDR2 FQNEAQ. The V gene end was trimmed by 4 bases and the J gene end by 7 bases; junction bases not matched to a gene: 4. In DNA, the CDR3 is TGTGCCAGCAGCTACGGACAGGGGGTTAATGAGCAGTTCTCC. Translated, it gives CASSYGQGVNEQFS.

In this sample, this clonotype turned up many times. This rearrangement joins TRBV7-9 to TRBJ2-2; 10 bases are a match to TRBD2. Germline lookup yields CDR1 SEHNR and CDR2 FQNEAQ (reference sequence). The CDR3 consists of 17 residues. V lost 4 bases to trimming and J lost 2 bases; unmatched junction nucleotides: 7. For the CDR3, the DNA is TGTGCCAGCAGCTCACCGGGACTAGCGAGAAACACCGGGGAGCTGTTTTTT. Protein product: CASSSPGLARNTGELFF.

J is TRBJ1-6 and V is TRBV27; the D is unclear. V was cut by 5 bases and J by 9 bases, with 11 bases left in between. This CDR3 spans 13 amino acids. CDR1 and CDR2 (germline): MNHEY, SMNVEV (reference sequence). CDR3 bases: TGTGCCAGCAGTCAGACCGGGTTTTCACCCCTCCACTTT. Encoded protein: CASSQTGFSPLHF.

The J gene is TRBJ2-3, the V gene TRBV12-5; TRBD2 agrees at 12 bases. Germline V CDR1 and CDR2: LGHNT, FRNRAP. V shed 4 bases, J shed 6 bases, and the junction held 8 bases outside the gene matches. The CDR3 is 16 residues long. In nucleotides, the CDR3 is TGTGCTAGTGGTTCCCTGACTAGCGGGGGCGGCGATACGCAGTATTTT. Protein: CASGSLTSGGGDTQYF.

The V and J genes are TRBV29-1 and TRBJ2-5; D is unresolved. Trimming removed 1 base from V and 1 base from J, with 16 bases in between. CDR3 length: 16 residues. CDR1 is SQVTM and CDR2 is ANQGSEA in the germline V gene. The CDR3 nucleotides read TGCAGCGTTGAAGCGCTGACCGGCCCGGCCCAAGAGACCCAGTACTTC. Its protein is CSVEALTGPAQETQYF. The full variable domain, rest sourced from reference TRBV29-1 and TRBJ2-5, is SAVISQKPSRDICQRGTSLTIQCQVDSQVTMMFWYRQQPGQSLTLIATANQGSEATYESGFVIDKFPISRPNLTFSTLTVSNMSPEDSSIYLCSVEALTGPAQETQYFGPGTRLLVL.

The rearrangement links TRBV11-1 to TRBJ2-7; maybe TRBD1 (6 bases). CDR1 and CDR2 from the germline V gene are SGHAT and FQDESV (reference sequence). The CDR3 runs 15 residues. V lost 5 bases to trimming and J lost 3 bases, with 17 bases between them. The CDR3 nucleotides read TGTGCCAGCAGCCCTTCCGGCGACAGGAACTACGAGCAGTACTTC. Residues: CASSPSGDRNYEQYF. The variable domain in full, with the rest retrieved from reference TRBV11-1 and TRBJ2-7, is EAEVAQSPRYKITEKSQAVAFWCDPISGHATLYWYRQILGQGPELLVQFQDESVVDDSQLPKDRFSAERLKGVDSTLKIQPAELGDSAMYLCASSPSGDRNYEQYFGPGTRLTVT.

V is TRBV19 and J is TRBJ1-2, with a possible D match to TRBD1 (6 bases). The CDR3 extends over 15 amino acids. Germline V lookup: CDR1 LNHDA, CDR2 SQIVND (reference sequence). The germline V and J ends were trimmed by 1 base and 5 bases, with 14 bases remaining between them. The CDR3 sequence: CASSIVSDRRYGYTF. CDR3 sequence (DNA): TGTGCCAGTAGTATAGTTTCGGACAGAAGATATGGCTACACCTTC.

This chain connects TRBV19 to TRBJ1-5, with a possible D match to TRBD1 (6 bases). Germline CDR1 is LNHDA and CDR2 is SQIVND (reference sequence). V dropped 5 bases and J dropped 3 bases, with 11 bases sitting between them. The CDR3 is 14 residues long. CDR3 amino acids: CASSRQVINQPQHF. The CDR3 nucleotides are TGTGCCAGTAGTCGACAGGTGATCAATCAGCCCCAGCATTTT.

This clonotype was counted a few times. This chain connects TRBV12-5 to TRBJ1-3; D not resolved. The CDR3 consists of 15 residues. Germline V gene data show CDR1 as LGHNT and CDR2 as FRNRAP. V was trimmed by 6 bases and J by 0 bases, leaving 12 bases between them. CDR3 nucleotide sequence: TGTGCTAGTGGAATCGACGGCTACTCTGGAAACACCATATATTTT. It yields the protein CASGIDGYSGNTIYF.

The chain employs TRBV6-1 and TRBJ1-6; D is unclear. This CDR3 comprises 15 residues. CDR1 is MNHNS, CDR2 SASEGT, per germline. Deletions cut 1 base from V and 6 bases from J, with 10 bases between. The CDR3 sequence is CASSEVGMGNSPLHF. The CDR3, as DNA: TGTGCCAGCAGTGAAGTGGGGATGGGTAATTCACCCCTCCACTTT.

The rearrangement links TRBV10-2 to TRBJ1-2; D is undetermined. Per the germline V gene, CDR1 is WSHSY and CDR2 is SAAADI. Between the trimmed V and J ends, which lost 6 bases and 2 bases, there was a span of 28 bases. The CDR3 sequence is 19 residues long. The CDR3: CASRGKLESGPSGNYGYTF. The CDR3 region has the DNA TGCGCCAGCAGAGGCAAGCTGGAATCCGGGCCCTCGGGCAACTATGGCTACACCTTC.

The rearrangement links TRBV5-6 to TRBJ2-5; D possibly corresponds to TRBD2 (5 bases). Looked up from germline, CDR1 is SGHDT and CDR2 is YYEEEE. The CDR3 is 15 residues long. With 0 bases removed from V and 7 bases from J, the gap between germline ends came to 16 bases. The DNA of the CDR3 is TGTGCCAGCAGCTTGGTTCGGGCGGGTCGGGGGACCCAGTACTTC. Its protein product is CASSLVRAGRGTQYF. Full variable domain (remainder filled in from reference TRBV5-6 and TRBJ2-5): DAGVTQSPTHLIKTRGQQVTLRCSPKSGHDTVSWYQQALGQGPQFIFQYYEEEERQRGNFPDRFSGHQFPNYSSELNVNALLLGDSALYLCASSLVRAGRGTQYFGPGTRLLVL.

This chain connects TRBV6-2 or TRBV6-3 to TRBJ1-5; D is possibly TRBD1 (6 bases). The CDR3 runs 14 residues. The germline CDR1 and CDR2 sequences are MNHEY and SVGEGT. With 2 bases removed from V and 6 bases from J, the gap between germline ends came to 11 bases. CDR3 sequence (DNA): TGTGCCAGCAGTTACGGGGGGGCAAGTCAGCCCCAGCATTTT. Its translation is CASSYGGASQPQHF.

Remarks on this clonotype: A read error may explain this, as a much larger clone is one base away. The rearrangement links TRBV7-3 to TRBJ2-5; 7 nucleotides match TRBD1. This CDR3 contains 15 residues. Germline V CDR1 and CDR2: SGHTA, FQGTGA. Here the CDR3 reads CAGSLVGGAGETQYF. The CDR3 nucleotides read TGTGCCGGCAGCTTAGTAGGGGGCGCGGGAGAGACCCAGTACTTC.

This clonotype was found a few times. The chain links TRBV18 to TRBJ2-1; TRBD1 matches at 7 bases. This CDR3 spans 16 amino acids. Germline loops: CDR1 KGHSH, CDR2 LQKENI. Unmatched junction bases numbered 7, after V lost 2 bases and J lost 3 bases. CDR3 loop: CASSPEGAMDYNEQFF. In DNA form, the CDR3 reads TGTGCCAGCTCACCAGAGGGGGCGATGGACTACAATGAGCAGTTCTTC.

The genes are TRBV29-1 and TRBJ2-7, with D tentatively TRBD1 or TRBD2 (5 bases each). V was pared by 5 bases and J by 3 bases, with 11 bases between. The germline CDR1 and CDR2 sequences are SQVTM and ANQGSEA. This CDR3 comprises 12 residues. In DNA form, the CDR3 reads TGCAGCGTTCCTCGGGACGGCTACGAGCAGTACTTC. Protein sequence: CSVPRDGYEQYF.

V gene TRBV12-3 or TRBV12-4 combines with J gene TRBJ2-7, with a weak D call TRBD2 (5 bases). V gave up 6 bases and J gave up 5 bases, with 17 bases separating them. The CDR3 has 14 amino acids. The chain's CDR3 is CASRDFTRSHEQYF. CDR3 coding DNA: TGTGCCAGCAGGGACTTCACTCGATCTCACGAGCAGTACTTC.

The V gene is TRBV5-1, the J gene TRBJ2-1, with 13 bases lining up with TRBD2. Unmatched junction bases numbered 3, after V lost 4 bases and J lost 5 bases. This CDR3 comprises 15 residues. The germline V gene encodes CDR1 SGHRS and CDR2 YFSETQ. CDR3: CASSRGLAGNNEQFF. In DNA, the CDR3 is TGCGCCAGCAGCAGGGGACTAGCGGGGAACAATGAGCAGTTCTTC.

Ten or more counts support this clonotype. The chain recombines TRBV4-1 with TRBJ1-4; 12 bases are a match to TRBD1. Germline-derived CDR1 and CDR2 are MGHRA and YSYEKL. This CDR3 comprises 19 residues. The ends lost 4 bases at V and 5 bases at J; junction bases unmatched: 14. This CDR3 is CASSLRTGTGGTVNEKLFF. CDR3 nucleotide sequence: TGCGCCAGCAGCCTAAGAACCGGGACAGGGGGCACTGTGAATGAAAAACTGTTTTTT.

In its sample, this clonotype was seen a few times. V gene TRBV6-2 or TRBV6-3 combines with J gene TRBJ1-5; no clear D. V gave up 3 bases and J gave up 5 bases, with 11 bases separating them. This CDR3 comprises 14 residues. Germline values: CDR1 MNHEY, CDR2 SVGEGT. The CDR3 coding sequence is TGTGCCAGCAGTTATGTTGGACCCCATCAGCCCCAGCATTTT. Translated, it gives CASSYVGPHQPQHF.

This sequence joins TRBV15 and TRBJ1-2; the match to TRBD1 covers 8 bases. This CDR3 is 17 amino acids long. The ends lost 0 bases at V and 3 bases at J; junction bases unmatched: 9. Germline CDR1 reads LNHNV; CDR2 reads YYDKDF (reference sequence). The CDR3 DNA follows: TGTGCCACCAGCAGAGATCGGGCCCAGGGGGCTTACTATGGCTACACCTTC. It specifies CATSRDRAQGAYYGYTF.

The chain carries TRBV7-6 and TRBJ2-5; maybe TRBD2 (5 bases). V lost 6 bases and J lost 3, with 23 bases in between. Germline CDR1 reads SGHVS; CDR2 reads FNYEAQ. CDR3 size: 17 residues. The CDR3 coding sequence is TGTGCCAGCAGGGATTTCCGTACGGGGTCCGGGGAAGAGACCCAGTACTTC. Translation gives CASRDFRTGSGEETQYF.

About this clonotype: One end of the junction is discordant with germline, which a read error may explain. The gene calls are TRBV7-9 and TRBJ2-3, with D tentatively TRBD1 (5 bases). The germline CDR1 and CDR2 sequences are SEHNR and FQNEAQ (reference sequence). CDR3 length: 15 amino acids. CDR3 loop: CASSLGRSDADAQYF. For the CDR3, the DNA is TGTGCCAGCAGCTTGGGGCGGTCAGACGCAGATGCGCAGTATTTT.

In this sample, this clonotype turned up a few times. The CDR3: CASSLTYPLETQYF. The CDR3 coding sequence is TGTGCCAGCAGCTTAACGTATCCCCTAGAGACCCAGTACTTC. The chain recombines TRBV7-3 with TRBJ2-5; D uncertain. CDR1 SGHTA and CDR2 FQGTGA come from the germline V gene. Between the trimmed V and J ends, which lost 0 bases and 4 bases, there was a span of 9 bases. This CDR3 is 14 amino acids long.

This clonotype was seen only a few times. The chain recombines TRBV6-2 or TRBV6-3 with TRBJ2-7, with a possible D match to TRBD1 (5 bases). The CDR3 is made up of 13 amino acids. Germline lookup yields CDR1 MNHEY and CDR2 SVGEGT. Trimming took off 6 bases at V and 4 bases at J, with 13 bases between the two ends. CDR3 sequence reads: CASSPGYGYEQYV. CDR3 bases: TGTGCCAGCAGCCCAGGGTACGGTTACGAGCAGTACGTC.